This TCR beta chain was captured in a study of shared clonotypes between healthy human individuals. Study-level background: Aged 18 to 49, the donors were a couple of women and a few men. General study results and limits: Among the subsets, naive ones generally showed larger estimated richness than memory ones. The study found roughly 5% of naive CD4 clonotypes shared across a few donors.

Notes on this clone: What it binds is not known.

CDR1 and CDR2 (germline): SGHDN, FVKESK. There are 16 residues in the CDR3. V lost 2 bases, J lost 1 base, and 12 bases lay in between. Sequenced by immunoSEQ multiplex PCR; TCRdb stores in-frame clones only, minus some. The table includes about 1 million clones, roughly 75% detected once. The sequence came from a man aged 18-30 years in good health. The genes are TRBV14 and TRBJ1-3; a possible D gene is TRBD1 (6 bases). The sequenced material came from memory CD4+ T cells sorted from blood. The sample's subset: CD45RA-negative fraction. CDR3 residues: CASSQRGGASGNTIYF. CDR3 DNA: TGTGCCAGCAGCCAACGTGGGGGCGCTTCTGGAAACACCATATATTTT.